Each of the 23 T cell receptor beta chains below was sequenced from the same sample in a study of identical twins. MiXCR, applied by TCRdb to the 5' RACE reads, yields one record per CDR3 protein. The sample contains a few hundred thousand distinct CDR3 sequences, around an eighth of which appear only once. Another study also made use of these data, one on yellow fever vaccine responses in identical twins.

The specimen sequenced was CD4+ T cells sorted from blood. These receptors originate from a woman younger than 30 in good health.

This clonotype was observed a few times. The rearrangement uses TRBV5-1 and TRBJ2-7; 10 bases map to TRBD2. With 0 bases clipped from V and 5 bases from J, the junction kept 11 bases outside the gene matches. Germline CDR1 SGHRS, CDR2 YFSETQ. The CDR3 totals 17 residues. CDR3 in DNA: TGCGCCAGCAGCTTGGTATCATCTCTAGCGGGAGTCCACGAGCAGTACTTC. This gives the protein CASSLVSSLAGVHEQYF.

This clonotype was picked up a small number of times. The rearrangement joins TRBV19 to TRBJ1-5; D is perhaps TRBD1 (6 bases). Trimming removed 10 bases from V and 2 bases from J, with 15 bases in between. Germline V gives CDR1 LNHDA, CDR2 SQIVND (reference sequence). This CDR3 has 14 residues. The chain's CDR3 is CATRGRDRNQPQHF. In DNA form, the CDR3 reads TGTGCCACCAGGGGCAGGGATCGCAATCAGCCCCAGCATTTT.

The chain carries TRBV24-1 and TRBJ2-2, with 15 bases aligning to TRBD2. V lost 4 bases and J lost 7; bases outside the gene matches: 9. The CDR3 covers 18 residues. Germline lookup yields CDR1 KGHDR and CDR2 SFDVKD. CDR3 nucleotide sequence: TGTGCCACCAGTGACCGAGGGACTAGCGGGAGGAAAGGCGGGGAGCTGTTTTTT. Residues: CATSDRGTSGRKGGELFF.

This clonotype was recorded many times. The gene calls are TRBV7-2 and TRBJ2-7; a possible D gene is TRBD2 (6 bases). The germline V and J ends were trimmed by 0 bases and 0 bases, with 9 bases remaining between them. Germline V gene lookup returns CDR1 SGHTA and CDR2 FQGNSA. The CDR3 has 15 amino acids. In nucleotides, the CDR3 is TGTGCCAGCAGCTTAGCGGCGGGGAGCTCCTACGAGCAGTACTTC. It translates to CASSLAAGSSYEQYF.

This clonotype was counted between two and nine times. The V gene is TRBV6-5, the J gene TRBJ2-2, with D maybe TRBD2 (6 bases). The CDR3 totals 16 residues. Deletions cut 2 bases from V and 4 bases from J, with 14 bases between. Germline assignment: CDR1 MNHEY and CDR2 SVGAGI. As DNA, the CDR3 is TGTGCCAGCAGTTACCGCCGGGAGTCGGGCACCGGGGAGCTGTTTTTT. This encodes CASSYRRESGTGELFF.

This clonotype has more than one count but fewer than ten. This chain connects TRBV6-2 or TRBV6-3 to TRBJ2-7; 7 bases agree with TRBD2. CDR3 length: 17 residues. From germline, CDR1 is MNHEY and CDR2 SVGEGT. With 0 bases clipped from V and 0 bases from J, the junction kept 8 bases outside the gene matches. The CDR3 DNA reads TGTGCCAGCAGTTACTCGGGGCTAGCGGAAAGCTCCTACGAGCAGTACTTC. Translated: CASSYSGLAESSYEQYF.

The CDR3 here is CASSFSGESNYGYTF. For the CDR3, the DNA is TGCGCCAGCAGCTTCTCCGGGGAGTCTAACTATGGCTACACCTTC. The chain couples TRBV5-1 to TRBJ1-2, with no clear D. V lost 2 bases and J 0 bases, leaving 11 bases between the germline ends. The CDR3 consists of 15 residues. The germline V gene encodes CDR1 SGHRS and CDR2 YFSETQ.

This clonotype was picked up a small number of times. The chain couples TRBV7-6 to TRBJ2-5; D gene uncertain. The germline V gene has CDR1 SGHVS and CDR2 FNYEAQ. The CDR3 extends over 15 amino acids. Trimming stripped 1 base from V and 5 bases from J, with 14 bases between. In DNA, the CDR3 is TGTGCCAGCAGCTTAGAAGTTTTGGGGTCGGAGACCCAGTACTTC. Translating it yields CASSLEVLGSETQYF.

This clonotype has just a few counts. The chain couples TRBV7-2 to TRBJ2-7, with D possibly being TRBD2 (5 bases). CDR1 and CDR2 (germline): SGHTA, FQGNSA. V was clipped by 5 bases and J by 0 bases, with 11 bases between them. The CDR3 is 14 amino acids. The CDR3 nucleotides read TGTGCCAGCAGCCACGTGGGGAGCTCCTACGAGCAGTACTTC. Amino acids: CASSHVGSSYEQYF.

This clonotype showed up just a few times. V is TRBV5-1 and J is TRBJ2-1; the match to TRBD2 covers 9 bases. Germline values: CDR1 SGHRS, CDR2 YFSETQ. V was clipped by 5 bases and J by 6 bases; unmatched bases: 12. This CDR3 contains 16 residues. CDR3 bases: TGCGCCAGCAGGCAGGGGCTAGCGGGATTCACCAATGAGCAGTTCTTC. Its translation: CASRQGLAGFTNEQFF.

This clonotype was observed a few times. This rearrangement joins TRBV6-2 or TRBV6-3 to TRBJ2-1; no firm D call. Trimming shortened V by 0 bases and J by 6 bases, and 9 bases separated the two germline ends. CDR1 is MNHEY, CDR2 SVGEGT, per germline. The CDR3 has 14 amino acids. CDR3 DNA sequence: TGTGCCAGCAGTTACTCGAGCCTAGTCAATGAGCAGTTCTTC. It is translated as CASSYSSLVNEQFF.

The V gene is TRBV7-3, the J gene TRBJ2-7, with a weak D call TRBD1 (5 bases). The CDR3 is 16 amino acids. Between the trimmed V and J ends, which lost 2 bases and 3 bases, there was a span of 17 bases. Germline V CDR1 and CDR2: SGHTA, FQGTGA. CDR3 region: CASSLFQQVSNYEQYF. DNA of the CDR3: TGTGCCAGCAGCTTATTTCAACAGGTATCGAACTACGAGCAGTACTTC. Filled out from reference TRBV7-3 and TRBJ2-7, the complete variable domain reads GAGVSQTPSNKVTEKGKYVELRCDPISGHTALYWYRQSLGQGPEFLIYFQGTGAADDSGLPNDRFFAVRPEGSVSTLKIQRTERGDSAVYLCASSLFQQVSNYEQYFGPGTRLTVT.

The chain combines TRBV19 with TRBJ2-4; TRBD1 might be the D (5 bases). This CDR3 is built from 16 residues. The V and J ends lost 5 bases and 0 bases respectively, with 14 bases between them. The germline V gene encodes CDR1 LNHDA and CDR2 SQIVND (reference sequence). CDR3 amino acids: CASSPNGHLAKNIQYF. In DNA form, the CDR3 reads TGTGCCAGTAGTCCAAACGGACATCTAGCCAAAAACATTCAGTACTTC.

In this sample, this clonotype turned up a few times. The chain employs TRBV12-3 or TRBV12-4 and TRBJ2-5; D not certain. Trimming removed 3 bases from V and 4 bases from J, with 9 bases in between. This CDR3 is built from 13 residues. The CDR3 region is CASSFGQRETQYF. For the CDR3, the DNA is TGTGCCAGCAGTTTTGGGCAGAGAGAGACCCAGTACTTC.

This clonotype was observed a handful of times. The rearrangement links TRBV6-5 to TRBJ2-2; D uncertain. Trimming removed 0 bases from V and 6 bases from J, with 2 bases in between. Germline CDR1 MNHEY, CDR2 SVGAGI. The CDR3 loop spans 12 amino acids. The CDR3 here is CASSYSAGELFF. The DNA of the CDR3 is TGTGCCAGCAGTTACTCGGCCGGGGAGCTGTTTTTT.

This clonotype was picked up many times. V usage is TRBV2 and J usage is TRBJ2-1, with 9 bases matching TRBD1. Trimming at V came to 6 bases and at J to 10 bases, leaving 10 bases not matched to a gene. CDR1 and CDR2 from the germline V gene are SNHLY and FYNNEI. This CDR3 is built from 14 residues. CDR3 amino acids: CASRAGTGLREQFF. The CDR3 nucleotides are TGTGCCAGCAGGGCCGGGACAGGGTTAAGAGAGCAGTTCTTC.

This clonotype has at least ten counts. J is TRBJ2-7 and V is TRBV29-1; D is perhaps TRBD2 (7 bases). Trimming shortened V by 4 bases and J by 6 bases, and 19 bases separated the two germline ends. The CDR3 extends over 14 amino acids. The germline V gene encodes CDR1 SQVTM and CDR2 ANQGSEA. The CDR3 DNA is TGCAGCGTTGTTGTAGGGGGGGGCCGGCCCGAGCAGTACTTC. Its protein product is CSVVVGGGRPEQYF.

This clonotype was recorded many times. The chain combines TRBV12-3 or TRBV12-4 with TRBJ2-2; D is unclear. This CDR3 has 11 amino acids. V was clipped by 7 bases and J by 3 bases, with 3 bases between them. This CDR3 reads CASKYTGELFF. In nucleotides, the CDR3 is TGTGCCAGCAAATACACCGGGGAGCTGTTTTTT.

The CDR3 nucleotides read TGTGCCACCAGCAGAGGTGGGACCTCCTACAATGAGCAGTTCTTC. Its protein is CATSRGGTSYNEQFF. This sequence joins TRBV15 and TRBJ2-1; D is tentatively TRBD1 or TRBD2 (5 bases each). The germline V and J ends were trimmed by 1 base and 0 bases, with 7 bases remaining between them. There are 15 residues in the CDR3. Per germline, CDR1 LNHNV and CDR2 YYDKDF (reference sequence).

As regards this clonotype: Because the CDR3 is missing its conserved closing phenylalanine or tryptophan, this is likely a read error. V gene TRBV2 combines with J gene TRBJ2-3, with a tentative D call TRBD2 (5 bases). The CDR3 spans 17 residues. Trimming shortened V by 1 base and J by 0 bases, and 14 bases separated the two germline ends. Germline assignment: CDR1 SNHLY and CDR2 FYNNEI. CDR3 DNA sequence: TGTGCCAGCAGTGAAGACCCGGGTGGAGGAAGCACAGATACGCAGTATTTA. It encodes CASSEDPGGGSTDTQYL.

The rearrangement uses TRBV7-2 and TRBJ2-7, with a weak D call TRBD2 (5 bases). Trimming removed 1 base from V and 4 bases from J, with 14 bases in between. CDR3 length: 15 residues. Germline assignment: CDR1 SGHTA and CDR2 FQGNSA. The CDR3 is CASSLDGSGLYEQYF. The CDR3 DNA is TGTGCCAGCAGCTTAGATGGGAGCGGCCTTTACGAGCAGTACTTC.

The chain combines TRBV7-2 with TRBJ2-5, with 13 bases identical to TRBD2. J lost 5 bases, V lost 5 bases, and 8 bases had no gene match. This CDR3 region has 16 residues. Germline V gene data show CDR1 as SGHTA and CDR2 as FQGNSA. CDR3 sequence reads: CASSPTGTSGIETQYF. CDR3 in DNA: TGTGCCAGCAGCCCGACTGGGACTAGCGGGATCGAGACCCAGTACTTC.

The rearrangement joins TRBV4-2 to TRBJ2-1, with 9 bases fitting TRBD2. The CDR3 totals 15 residues. Germline CDR1 and CDR2: LGHNA and YNFKEQ. The V and J ends lost 1 base and 9 bases, in that order; junction bases with no gene match: 7. This chain's CDR3 is CASSQGPGLAGEQFF. The CDR3 bases are TGTGCCAGCAGCCAAGGACCGGGACTAGCCGGTGAGCAGTTCTTC.